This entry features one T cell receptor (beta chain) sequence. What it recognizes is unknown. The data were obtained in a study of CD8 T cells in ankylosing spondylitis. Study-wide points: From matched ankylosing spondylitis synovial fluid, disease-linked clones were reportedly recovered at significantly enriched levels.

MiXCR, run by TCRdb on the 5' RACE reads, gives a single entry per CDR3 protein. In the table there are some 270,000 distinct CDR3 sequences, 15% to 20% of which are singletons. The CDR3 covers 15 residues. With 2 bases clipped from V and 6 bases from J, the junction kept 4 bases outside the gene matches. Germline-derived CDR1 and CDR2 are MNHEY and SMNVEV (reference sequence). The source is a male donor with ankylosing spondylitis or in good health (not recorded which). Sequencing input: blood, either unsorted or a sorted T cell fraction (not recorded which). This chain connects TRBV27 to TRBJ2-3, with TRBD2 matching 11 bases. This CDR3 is CASSLVASGRDTQYF. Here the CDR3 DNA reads TGTGCCAGCAGTTTAGTTGCTAGCGGGAGGGATACGCAGTATTTT.